The TCR beta chain under discussion was sequenced for a study of T cell changes during pregnancy in multiple sclerosis. CDR3 size: 16 residues. Only in-frame clones appear in the TCRdb table, and some are missing; sequencing was by immunoSEQ multiplex PCR. The sample has 95,000 to 100,000 clones; about 91% are singletons. The receptor's source is a female donor with multiple sclerosis, enrolled in a pregnancy study. Source: peripheral blood, taken in the second trimester of pregnancy. This rearrangement joins TRBV21-1 to TRBJ1-4; the D segment call TRBD1 is taken from the table without a DNA check. TRBV21-1 is annotated as a pseudogene. The CDR3 sequence: CASRTPWTGGGAKLFF. The CDR3 region has the DNA TGTGCCAGCAGAACCCCTTGGACAGGGGGAGGGGCAAAACTGTTTTTT.